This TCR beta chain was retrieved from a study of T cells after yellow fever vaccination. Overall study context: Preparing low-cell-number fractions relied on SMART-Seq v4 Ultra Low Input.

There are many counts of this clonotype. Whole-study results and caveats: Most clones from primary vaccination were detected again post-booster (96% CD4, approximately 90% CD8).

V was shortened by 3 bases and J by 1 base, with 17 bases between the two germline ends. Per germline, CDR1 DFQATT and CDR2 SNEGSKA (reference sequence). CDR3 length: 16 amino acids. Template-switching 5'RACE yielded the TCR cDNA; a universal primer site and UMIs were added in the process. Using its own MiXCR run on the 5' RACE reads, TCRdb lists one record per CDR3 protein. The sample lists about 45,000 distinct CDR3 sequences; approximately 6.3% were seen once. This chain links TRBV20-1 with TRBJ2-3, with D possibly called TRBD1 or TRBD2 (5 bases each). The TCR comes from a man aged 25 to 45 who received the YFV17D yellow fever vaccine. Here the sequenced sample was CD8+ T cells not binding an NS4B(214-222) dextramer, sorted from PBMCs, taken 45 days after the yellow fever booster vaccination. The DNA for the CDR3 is TGCAGTGCTAGCTCCCCTGTTGGGGGAGGCACAGATACGCAGTATTTT. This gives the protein CSASSPVGGGTDTQYF.